This T cell receptor beta chain was recovered during a study of shared clonotypes between healthy human individuals. Data came from immunoSEQ multiplex PCR; TCRdb stores just in-frame clones and leaves some out. The sample includes roughly 650,000 clones, about 96% of them seen just once. Naive CD8 cells lacked CD45RO, underwent positive selection for CCR7 and left out terminally differentiated effector memory CD45RA+ cells. The source is a woman between 25 and 40 years old in good health. The sample comprised naive CD8+ T cells sorted from blood.

The CDR3 loop reads CSVEDRTSYEQYF. The CDR3 DNA sequence: TGCAGCGTTGAAGATCGGACTTCATACGAGCAGTACTTC. This chain uses TRBV29-1 with TRBJ2-7, with D maybe TRBD2 (5 bases). V shed 0 bases and J shed 4 bases, with 10 bases lying between them. Germline V lookup: CDR1 SQVTM, CDR2 ANQGSEA. The CDR3 is 13 residues long.